Listed below are T cell receptor beta chains from one sample, sequenced in a study of tumor and adjacent non-tumor tissue in lung cancer. Via MiXCR, TCRdb re-called the multiplex PCR reads, giving one row per CDR3 protein. Of roughly 82,000 distinct CDR3 sequences detected, 76% appear once; the ten largest clones hold just over 20%. The sample consisted of distant non-tumor lung tissue. Every receptor here comes from a woman aged 50 to 65 with non-small cell lung cancer. Each CDR3 is given with its conserved first and last residue. The order of the fields is J gene, V gene, CDR3 protein.

J: TRBJ2-3; V: TRBV5-8; CDR3: CPSSSQADMQYF
J: TRBJ2-2; V: TRBV28; CDR3: CASIVGHTWELFF
J: TRBJ2-5; V: TRBV24-1; CDR3: CATSDFLAGTETQYF
J: TRBJ2-1; V: TRBV11-2; CDR3: CASSATSGSCNEQFF
J: TRBJ2-7; V: TRBV4-1; CDR3: CASNQPTGIYEQYF
J: TRBJ1-2; V: TRBV6-5; CDR3: CTCRNIIGQGFYGYTF
J: TRBJ1-5; V: TRBV6-2/TRBV6-3; CDR3: CASFVGTGAGQPQHF
J: TRBJ2-1; V: TRBV29-1; CDR3: CNCTTRTGGYNEQFF
J: TRBJ2-3; V: TRBV11-2; CDR3: CASSLGPPGDHMQYF
J: TRBJ2-5; V: TRBV20-1; CDR3: CSATLVGLFQETQYF
J: TRBJ2-1; V: TRBV10-3; CDR3: CAISDRQGVGNSDQFF
J: TRBJ1-5; V: TRBV20-1; CDR3: CSASSGGHNQPQHF
J: .; V: TRBV6-1; CDR3: CASRETGRGRPQYF
J: TRBJ2-1; V: TRBV20-1; CDR3: CSARVVVTEQFF
J: TRBJ1-4; V: TRBV18; CDR3: CASSPPRGEELFF
J: TRBJ2-7; V: TRBV10-3; CDR3: CATTSGRYEQYF
J: TRBJ2-5; V: TRBV5-4; CDR3: CASSAYQETQYF
J: TRBJ2-3; V: TRBV10-2; CDR3: CASSSTDMQYF
J: TRBJ2-7; V: TRBV7-9; CDR3: CASSPQDRYTYEQYF
J: TRBJ2-7; V: TRBV7-8; CDR3: CASSLGTGTAGYEQHF
J: TRBJ2-1; V: TRBV11-2; CDR3: CASSLEAGAERYF
J: TRBJ2-7; V: TRBV4-1; CDR3: CAISPTSGSYEQYF
J: TRBJ2-7; V: TRBV11-3; CDR3: CGSSPLEGVGCDQYF
J: TRBJ1-4; V: TRBV6-5; CDR3: CASRTLSEKLFF
J: TRBJ1-1; V: TRBV11-3; CDR3: CASNSGTANTEAFF
J: TRBJ2-1; V: TRBV28; CDR3: CASGARAWSYNELFF
J: TRBJ1-2; V: TRBV29-1; CDR3: CSSYTVGYTF
J: TRBJ1-1; V: TRBV11-2; CDR3: CISTLLMLGTEAFF
J: TRBJ2-1; V: TRBV29-1; CDR3: CSAQKRVGAEQFF
J: TRBJ2-7; V: TRBV4-1; CDR3: CASSHVGYEQYF
J: TRBJ1-1; V: TRBV2; CDR3: CASSGGQIMAFF
J: TRBJ1-1; V: TRBV6-2/TRBV6-3; CDR3: CASRRGQTGAFF
J: TRBJ2-1; V: TRBV28; CDR3: CASSSPAGIPHNEQFF
J: TRBJ2-1; V: TRBV6-5; CDR3: CASCWGSPGNEQFF
J: TRBJ2-1; V: TRBV20-1; CDR3: CSAPLLTGASRSYNEQFF
J: TRBJ2-5; V: TRBV4-1; CDR3: CTSSRGWGEETQYF
J: TRBJ2-1; V: TRBV6-1; CDR3: CASSVLAGGQNERFF
J: TRBJ2-3; V: TRBV7-7; CDR3: CASSLGGSSGDTQYF
J: TRBJ2-3; V: TRBV6-5; CDR3: CASSYSTRDPPRTTNTQYF
J: TRBJ2-2; V: TRBV11-1; CDR3: CASMPRERRGYTGELFF
J: TRBJ1-2; V: TRBV7-8; CDR3: CAGSLASVDYGYTF
J: TRBJ2-1; V: TRBV29-1; CDR3: CSVAGLAGVSNEHFF
J: TRBJ2-3; V: TRBV20-1; CDR3: CSATRPGTNYPGGTDTQYF
J: TRBJ2-5; V: TRBV6-6; CDR3: CASSYRGAGSEGSQETQYF
J: TRBJ2-1; V: TRBV11-1; CDR3: CASGLSLFGEEQFF
J: TRBJ1-1; V: TRBV29-1; CDR3: CSAAVGYPNTEAFF
J: TRBJ2-5; V: TRBV10-2; CDR3: CASTLQVQETQYF
J: TRBJ2-7; V: TRBV12-3/TRBV12-4; CDR3: CTSGLRTQGIYEQYF
J: TRBJ2-1; V: TRBV29-1; CDR3: CSVGSGGRGNGQFF
J: TRBJ2-2; V: TRBV6-5; CDR3: CSSSWRASLVLSGELFF
J: TRBJ1-3; V: TRBV11-2; CDR3: CSSSADMNSGNTIYF
J: TRBJ2-1; V: TRBV29-1; CDR3: CSVETPERYYNEQFF
J: TRBJ2-5; V: TRBV29-1; CDR3: CRVDSGVQETKYF
J: TRBJ1-2; V: TRBV6-6; CDR3: CASSYFAGANDYTF
J: TRBJ1-5; V: TRBV6-6; CDR3: CGSRVPSNQPQHF